The rows below give T cell receptor beta chains drawn from one sample of a study of cytotoxic CD8 clonotypes in ibrutinib-treated CLL. Libraries were prepared by immunoSEQ multiplex PCR; TCRdb keeps only in-frame clonotypes and omits some of them. The repertoire includes 65,000 to 90,000 clones, approximately 87% of them detected once, and more than 30% sits in the top ten. The specimen was PBMCs, collected after 24 months of ibrutinib treatment. The receptors were sampled from a human donor with chronic lymphocytic leukemia. The CDR3 runs from the conserved cysteine through the conserved F or W. D genes are given only for firm matches. The size entry is marked missing in some rows and otherwise reads once, few, many or a size class.

abundance | j_gene | v_gene | d_gene | CDR3aa | CDR3nt
- | TRBJ2-3 | TRBV10-3 | - | CAISGRDSSTDTQYF | TGTGCCATCAGTGGTAGGGACTCTTCAACAGATACGCAGTATTTT
- | TRBJ1-5 | TRBV7-9 | TRBD1 | CASSFGTGGDQPQHF | TGTGCCAGCAGCTTTGGGACAGGGGGCGATCAGCCCCAGCATTTT
- | TRBJ1-1 | TRBV11-1 | - | CASSGPRRVMNTEAFF | TGTGCCAGCAGCGGCCCTCGCAGGGTCATGAACACTGAAGCTTTCTTT
- | TRBJ1-5 | TRBV5-4 | - | CASSRDKRQPQHF | TGTGCCAGCAGCCGGGACAAACGACAGCCCCAGCATTTT
- | TRBJ1-4 | TRBV18 | - | CASSGRGGDEKLFF | TGTGCCAGCTCCGGACGGGGAGGTGACGAAAAACTGTTTTTT
once | TRBJ2-7 | TRBV6-5 | TRBD2 | CASSPDSGRAWQYF | TGTGCCAGCAGTCCCGATAGCGGGAGGGCGTGGCAGTACTTC
- | TRBJ2-5 | TRBV28 | - | CASSYTGIGQETQYF | TGTGCCAGCAGTTATACAGGGATTGGACAAGAGACCCAGTACTTC
few | TRBJ2-5 | TRBV29-1 | - | CSVGRNQETQYF | TGCAGCGTGGGACGGAACCAAGAGACCCAGTACTTC
- | TRBJ2-5 | TRBV4-3 | - | CASSQNPSSQETQYF | TGCGCCAGCAGCCAGAATCCTAGTAGTCAAGAGACCCAGTACTTC
- | TRBJ2-7 | TRBV15 | TRBD1 | CATSRDLIGGPISYEQYF | TGTGCCACCAGCAGAGATCTGATAGGGGGCCCAATCTCCTACGAGCAGTACTTC
- | TRBJ2-1 | TRBV7-6 | TRBD2 | CASSLFEFIAGTYNEQFF | TGTGCCAGCAGCTTATTTGAGTTTATAGCGGGCACCTACAATGAGCAGTTCTTC
- | TRBJ1-2 | TRBV7-2 | TRBD1 | CASSLTGQGALYGYTF | TGTGCCAGCAGCTTAACAGGACAGGGGGCGTTGTATGGCTACACCTTC
once | TRBJ2-6 | TRBV5-1 | TRBD2 | CASSSTAGTSVAGANVLTF | TGCGCCAGCAGCTCGACCGCCGGGACTAGCGTTGCTGGGGCCAACGTCCTGACTTTC
- | TRBJ2-7 | TRBV6-5 | TRBD2 | CATRLAGGIPYEQYF | TGTGCCACCCGACTAGCGGGAGGAATCCCCTACGAGCAGTACTTC
- | TRBJ1-2 | TRBV30 | - | CAWSVPFERGYTF | TGTGCCTGGAGTGTACCCTTCGAGAGGGGCTACACCTTC
once | TRBJ2-5 | TRBV11-3 | - | CASSLGGQGQETQYF | TGTGCCAGCAGCTTAGGCGGGCAGGGCCAAGAGACCCAGTACTTC
few | TRBJ1-1 | TRBV2 | - | CASSEAGAGTEAFF | TGTGCCAGCAGTGAAGCGGGGGCTGGGACTGAAGCTTTCTTT
- | TRBJ2-2 | TRBV6-6 | - | CASSRELDSGELFF | TGTGCCAGCAGCCGGGAGCTTGACTCAGGGGAGCTGTTTTTT
few | TRBJ2-7 | TRBV7-2 | TRBD2 | CASSPLVGGRDEQYF | TGTGCCAGCAGCCCACTGGTGGGCGGGAGGGACGAGCAGTACTTC
- | TRBJ2-2 | TRBV11-2 | - | CASSAAINTGELFF | TGTGCCAGCAGCGCTGCCATAAACACCGGGGAGCTGTTTTTT
once | TRBJ2-5 | TRBV21-1 | - | CASSKSSGLGKETQYF | TGTGCCAGCAGCAAAAGTAGCGGATTGGGGAAAGAGACCCAGTACTTC
- | TRBJ2-7 | TRBV7-8 | - | CASSRTGTRSYEQYF | TGTGCCAGCAGTCGAACCGGGACCAGATCCTACGAGCAGTACTTC
- | TRBJ2-1 | TRBV7-8 | TRBD2 | CASSLLGLASEQFF | TGTGCCAGCAGCTTACTCGGACTAGCTTCTGAGCAGTTCTTC
- | TRBJ1-1 | TRBV7-9 | - | CASSDYGPNTEAFF | TGTGCCAGCAGCGACTACGGTCCCAACACTGAAGCTTTCTTT
few | TRBJ1-5 | TRBV7-2 | - | CASSSQYNQPQHF | TGTGCCAGCAGCTCGCAGTACAATCAGCCCCAGCATTTT
- | TRBJ1-4 | TRBV5-1 | - | CASSLKAGGAGEKLFF | TGCGCCAGCAGCTTGAAAGCGGGGGGCGCAGGAGAAAAACTGTTTTTT
- | TRBJ2-2 | TRBV6-6 | - | CASSYSLGQGPGELFF | TGTGCCAGCAGTTACTCACTCGGGCAGGGGCCCGGGGAGCTGTTTTTT
- | TRBJ1-5 | TRBV6-5 | - | CANGGSPQPQHF | TGTGCCAACGGAGGAAGTCCCCAGCCCCAGCATTTT
- | TRBJ2-7 | TRBV7-3 | - | CASSLGGLYEQYF | TGTGCCAGCAGCTTAGGGGGTCTCTACGAGCAGTACTTC
- | TRBJ1-4 | TRBV27 | - | CASREKQGLREKLFF | TGTGCCAGCAGGGAAAAACAGGGCCTACGTGAAAAACTGTTTTTT
- | TRBJ2-5 | TRBV19 | TRBD2 | CASSPVAGGQETQYF | TGTGCCAGTAGTCCCGTAGCGGGAGGACAAGAGACCCAGTACTTC
- | TRBJ2-5 | TRBV6-1 | TRBD1 | CASGRDREETQYF | TGTGCCAGCGGCCGGGACAGGGAAGAGACCCAGTACTTC
- | TRBJ2-1 | TRBV6-1 | - | CASVSPGTRYNEQFF | TGTGCCAGCGTGTCCCCCGGGACAAGATACAATGAGCAGTTCTTC
- | TRBJ2-1 | TRBV27 | - | CASSPDPRRNEQFF | TGTGCCAGCAGTCCCGACCCCAGACGCAATGAGCAGTTCTTC
once | TRBJ1-1 | TRBV18 | - | CASSLGGGTEAFF | TGTGCCAGCTCGCTTGGGGGAGGCACTGAAGCTTTCTTT
- | TRBJ1-1 | TRBV5-4 | TRBD1 | CASSQDGTGPTTEAFF | TGTGCCAGCAGCCAGGATGGGACAGGGCCTACTACTGAAGCTTTCTTT
- | TRBJ1-3 | TRBV5-4 | TRBD1 | CASSPRTGVGNTIYF | TGTGCCAGCAGCCCCCGGACAGGGGTTGGAAACACCATATATTTT
- | TRBJ1-5 | TRBV10-3 | TRBD1 | CAISESPGQLSNQPQHF | TGTGCCATCAGTGAGTCGCCGGGACAGCTTAGCAATCAGCCCCAGCATTTT
few | TRBJ2-1 | TRBV6-5 | TRBD2 | CASSYSVLAGKFF | TGTGCCAGCAGTTACTCTGTACTAGCGGGGAAGTTCTTC
- | TRBJ2-6 | TRBV2 | TRBD1 | CASSRTGGPSGANVLTF | TGTGCCAGCAGCCGGACAGGGGGCCCCTCTGGGGCCAACGTCCTGACTTTC
- | TRBJ2-1 | TRBV5-4 | - | CASSSYRGGRNEQFF | TGTGCCAGCAGCTCCTACAGGGGGGGGCGGAATGAGCAGTTCTTC
- | TRBJ2-1 | TRBV9 | TRBD2 | CASTEGSTSGLDEQFF | TGTGCCAGCACCGAAGGTTCGACTAGCGGGTTGGATGAGCAGTTCTTC
- | TRBJ2-6 | TRBV6-5 | - | CASSYVGSGANVLTF | TGTGCCAGCAGTTACGTCGGCTCTGGGGCCAACGTCCTGACTTTC
- | TRBJ2-3 | TRBV5-4 | TRBD1 | CASSLGNRGGTDTQYF | TGTGCCAGCAGCTTGGGGAACAGGGGGGGCACAGATACGCAGTATTTT
- | TRBJ2-5 | TRBV5-4 | TRBD2 | CASSLSGGETQYF | TGTGCCAGCAGCCTATCGGGAGGAGAGACCCAGTACTTC
- | TRBJ2-2 | TRBV6-1 | - | CASSEAWQGNTGELFF | TGTGCCAGCAGTGAAGCGTGGCAGGGAAACACCGGGGAGCTGTTTTTT
- | TRBJ2-1 | TRBV7-9 | TRBD2 | CASSWEREGYEQFF | TGTGCCAGCAGCTGGGAGCGGGAGGGGTATGAGCAGTTCTTC
- | TRBJ2-2 | TRBV6-5 | - | CATTGAGELFF | TGTGCCACTACGGGGGCCGGGGAGCTGTTTTTT
- | TRBJ2-2 | TRBV6-5 | - | CASNPLRADTGELFF | TGTGCCAGCAACCCACTCAGGGCTGACACCGGGGAGCTGTTTTTT
- | TRBJ2-7 | TRBV5-1 | - | CASSLSLLAGQVSYEQYF | TGCGCCAGCAGCTTGTCGTTGTTAGCGGGACAGGTCTCCTACGAGCAGTACTTC
- | TRBJ2-2 | TRBV30 | TRBD2 | CACRSGRSLWTGELFF | TGCGCCTGCCGAAGCGGGAGAAGCTTATGGACCGGGGAGCTGTTTTTT
few | TRBJ2-1 | TRBV4-2 | - | CASSQDRQGGYNEQFF | TGTGCCAGCAGCCAGGACCGACAGGGAGGTTACAATGAGCAGTTCTTC
- | TRBJ2-7 | TRBV4-2 | - | CASSPVPDSSYEQYF | TGTGCCAGCAGCCCTGTACCGGACAGCTCCTACGAGCAGTACTTC
few | TRBJ1-2 | TRBV4-1 | - | CASSQWDTAGYTF | TGCGCCAGCAGCCAATGGGACACCGCTGGCTACACCTTC
- | TRBJ1-1 | TRBV7-2 | - | CASSLKTGFEAFF | TGTGCCAGCAGCTTAAAGACAGGCTTTGAAGCTTTCTTT
few | TRBJ2-1 | TRBV14 | TRBD2 | CASSHSGTIPFF | TGTGCCAGCAGCCATTCCGGGACTATACCGTTCTTC
- | TRBJ2-4 | TRBV6-5 | - | CASSPNPGFTQYF | TGTGCCAGCAGTCCCAATCCAGGGTTCACTCAGTACTTC
- | TRBJ2-7 | TRBV7-9 | - | CASTTETNHEQYF | TGTGCCAGTACGACTGAGACGAACCACGAGCAGTACTTC
- | TRBJ2-2 | TRBV6-6 | TRBD1 | CAAHRTGLDTGELFF | TGTGCAGCCCACCGGACAGGGCTTGACACCGGGGAGCTGTTTTTT
- | TRBJ2-7 | TRBV13 | - | CASSLLGSFEQYF | TGTGCCAGCAGCTTACTCGGGAGCTTCGAGCAGTACTTC